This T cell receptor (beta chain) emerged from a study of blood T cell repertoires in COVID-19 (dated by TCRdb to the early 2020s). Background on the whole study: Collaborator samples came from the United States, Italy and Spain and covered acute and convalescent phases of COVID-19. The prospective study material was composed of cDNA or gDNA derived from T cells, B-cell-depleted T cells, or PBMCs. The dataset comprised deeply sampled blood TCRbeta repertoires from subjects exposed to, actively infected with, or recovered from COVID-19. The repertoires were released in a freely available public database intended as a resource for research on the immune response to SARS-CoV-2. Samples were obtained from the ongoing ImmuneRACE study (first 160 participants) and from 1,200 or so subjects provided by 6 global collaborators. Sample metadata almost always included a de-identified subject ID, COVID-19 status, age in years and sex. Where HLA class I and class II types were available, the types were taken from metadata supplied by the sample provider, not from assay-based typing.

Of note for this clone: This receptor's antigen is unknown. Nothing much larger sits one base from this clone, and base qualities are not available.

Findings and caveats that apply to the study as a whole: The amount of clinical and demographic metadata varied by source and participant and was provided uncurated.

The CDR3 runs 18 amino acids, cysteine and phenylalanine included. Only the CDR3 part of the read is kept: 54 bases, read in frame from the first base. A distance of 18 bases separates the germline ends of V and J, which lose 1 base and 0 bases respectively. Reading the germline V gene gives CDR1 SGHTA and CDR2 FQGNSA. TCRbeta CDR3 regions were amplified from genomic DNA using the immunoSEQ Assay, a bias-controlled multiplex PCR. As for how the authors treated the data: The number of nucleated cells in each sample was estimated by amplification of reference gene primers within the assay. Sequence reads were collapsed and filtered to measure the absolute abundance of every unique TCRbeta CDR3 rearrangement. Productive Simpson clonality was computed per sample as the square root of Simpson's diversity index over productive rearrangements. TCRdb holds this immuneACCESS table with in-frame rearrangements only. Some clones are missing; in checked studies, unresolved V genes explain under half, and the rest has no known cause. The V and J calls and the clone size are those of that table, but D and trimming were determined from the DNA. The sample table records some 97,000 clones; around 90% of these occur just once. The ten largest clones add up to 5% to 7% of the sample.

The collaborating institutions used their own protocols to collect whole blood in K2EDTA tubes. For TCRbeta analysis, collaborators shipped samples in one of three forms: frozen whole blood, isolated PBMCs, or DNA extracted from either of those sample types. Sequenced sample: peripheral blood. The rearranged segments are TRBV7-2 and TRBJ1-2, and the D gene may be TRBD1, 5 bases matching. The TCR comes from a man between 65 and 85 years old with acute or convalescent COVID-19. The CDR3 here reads CASSLGSWQGPANYGYTF. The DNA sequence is TGTGCCAGCAGCTTAGGATCTTGGCAGGGCCCAGCTAACTATGGCTACACCTTC.